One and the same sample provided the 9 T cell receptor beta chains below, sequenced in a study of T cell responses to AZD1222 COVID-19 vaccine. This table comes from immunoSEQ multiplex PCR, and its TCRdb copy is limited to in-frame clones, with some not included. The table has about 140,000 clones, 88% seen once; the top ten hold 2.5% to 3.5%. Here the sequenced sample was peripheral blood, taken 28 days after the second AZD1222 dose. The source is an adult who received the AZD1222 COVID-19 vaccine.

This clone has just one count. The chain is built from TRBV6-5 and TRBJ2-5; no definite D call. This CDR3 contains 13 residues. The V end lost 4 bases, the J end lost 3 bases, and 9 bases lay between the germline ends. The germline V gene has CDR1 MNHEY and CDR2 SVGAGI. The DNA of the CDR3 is TGTGCCAGCAGTTTAACCACAGAAGAGACCCAGTACTTC. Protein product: CASSLTTEETQYF.

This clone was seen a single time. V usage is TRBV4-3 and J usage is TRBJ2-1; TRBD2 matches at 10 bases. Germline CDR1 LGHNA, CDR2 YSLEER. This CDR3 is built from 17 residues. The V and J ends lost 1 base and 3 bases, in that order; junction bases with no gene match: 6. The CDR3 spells CASSQGLWTSGYNEQFF. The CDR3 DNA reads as TGCGCCAGCAGCCAAGGGCTTTGGACTAGCGGCTACAATGAGCAGTTCTTC.

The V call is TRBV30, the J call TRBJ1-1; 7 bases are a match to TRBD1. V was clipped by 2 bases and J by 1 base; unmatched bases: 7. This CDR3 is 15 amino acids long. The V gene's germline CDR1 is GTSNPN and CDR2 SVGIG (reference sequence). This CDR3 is CAWSRTGDQNTEAFF. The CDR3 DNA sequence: TGTGCCTGGAGTCGCACAGGGGATCAGAACACTGAAGCTTTCTTT.

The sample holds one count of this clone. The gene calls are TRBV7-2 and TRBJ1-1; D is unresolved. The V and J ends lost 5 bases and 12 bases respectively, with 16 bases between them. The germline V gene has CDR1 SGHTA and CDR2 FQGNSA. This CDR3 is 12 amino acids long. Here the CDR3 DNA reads TGTGCCAGCAGCCTCCAGCTGCTTGAGACTTTCTTT. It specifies CASSLQLLETFF. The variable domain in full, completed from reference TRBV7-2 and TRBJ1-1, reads GAGVSQSPSNKVTEKGKDVELRCDPISGHTALYWYRQSLGQGLEFLIYFQGNSAPDKSGLPSDRFSAERTGGSVSTLTIQRTQQEDSAVYLCASSLQLLETFFGQGTRLTVV.

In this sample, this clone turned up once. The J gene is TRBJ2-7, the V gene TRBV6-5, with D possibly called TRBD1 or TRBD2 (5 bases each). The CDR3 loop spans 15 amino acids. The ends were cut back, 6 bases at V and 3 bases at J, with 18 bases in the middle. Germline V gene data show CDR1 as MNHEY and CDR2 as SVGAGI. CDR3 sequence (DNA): TGTGCCAGCAGAAGGTCGGCAGGGAGTGTCTACGAGCAGTACTTC. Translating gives CASRRSAGSVYEQYF.

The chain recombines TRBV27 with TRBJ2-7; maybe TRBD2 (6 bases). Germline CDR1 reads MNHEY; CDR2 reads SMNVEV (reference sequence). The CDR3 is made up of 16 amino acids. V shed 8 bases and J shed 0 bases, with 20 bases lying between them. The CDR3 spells CASGPSVAGSSYEQYF. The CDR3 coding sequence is TGTGCCAGCGGCCCTTCCGTTGCGGGGAGCTCCTACGAGCAGTACTTC.

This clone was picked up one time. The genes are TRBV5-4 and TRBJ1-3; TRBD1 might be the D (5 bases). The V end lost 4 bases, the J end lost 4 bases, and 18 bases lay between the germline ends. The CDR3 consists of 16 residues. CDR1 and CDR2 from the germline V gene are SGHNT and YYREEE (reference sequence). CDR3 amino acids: CASSRTLSGVGNTIYF. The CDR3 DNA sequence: TGTGCCAGCAGCCGGACACTCTCCGGCGTCGGAAACACCATATATTTT.

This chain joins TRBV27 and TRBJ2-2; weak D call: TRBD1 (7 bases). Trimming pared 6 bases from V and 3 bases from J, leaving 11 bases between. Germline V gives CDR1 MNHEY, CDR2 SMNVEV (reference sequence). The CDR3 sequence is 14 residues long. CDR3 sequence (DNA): TGTGCCAGCAGGGGGGGACAGCACACCGGGGAGCTGTTTTTT. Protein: CASRGGQHTGELFF.

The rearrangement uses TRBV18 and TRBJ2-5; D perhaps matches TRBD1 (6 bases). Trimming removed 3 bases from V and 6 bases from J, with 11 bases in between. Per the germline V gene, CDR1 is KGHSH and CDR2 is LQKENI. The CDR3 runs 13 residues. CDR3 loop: CASSPGQGQTQYF. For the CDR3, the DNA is TGTGCCAGCTCACCGGGGCAGGGGCAGACCCAGTACTTC.